Below are 4 T cell receptor beta chains sequenced from a single sample in a study of T-cell reconstitution after alpha-beta-depleted transplantation in children. Unique molecular identifiers were incorporated during preparation of the TCRbeta library. TCRdb re-called the PCR reads through MiXCR, storing one row per CDR3 protein. This sample has under 250,000 distinct CDR3 sequences, with about a sixth found just once. Sequencing used PBMCs, mostly from graft donor cells, obtained 360 days after TCRalphabeta/CD19-depleted stem cell transplant. The receptors originated from a male patient between 2 and 10 years old who had a stem cell transplant for acute lymphoblastic leukemia, so the T cells may come from the graft donor.

The CDR3 coding sequence is TGCAGTGCCAAACCGAGTCGCAGGGCTCGGAACTACGAGCAGTACTTC. Its protein is CSAKPSRRARNYEQYF. The genes are TRBV20-1 and TRBJ2-7; D might be TRBD1 (5 bases). This CDR3 spans 16 amino acids. V shed 6 bases and J shed 3 bases, with 24 bases lying between them. Germline-derived CDR1 and CDR2 are DFQATT and SNEGSKA (reference sequence).

The chain employs TRBV20-1 and TRBJ2-3; 10 nucleotides align to TRBD2. J gave up 0 bases and V 6 bases, and 6 bases lay outside the gene matches. This CDR3 is 15 amino acids long. The germline V gene encodes CDR1 DFQATT and CDR2 SNEGSKA (reference sequence). Written as DNA, the CDR3 is TGCAGTGCATACTTAGCGGGGGGTAGCACAGATACGCAGTATTTT. This encodes CSAYLAGGSTDTQYF.

This clonotype was observed a handful of times. V usage is TRBV11-3 and J usage is TRBJ2-1; 9 nucleotides agree with TRBD2. CDR3 length: 17 residues. With 0 bases clipped from V and 10 bases from J, the junction kept 13 bases outside the gene matches. Germline CDR1 SGHNT, CDR2 YENEEA. The DNA of the CDR3 is TGTGCCAGCAGCTTAGACCCCCTACGCGGGGGGGCGGGAGAGCAGTTCTTC. Its translation: CASSLDPLRGGAGEQFF.

The rearrangement joins TRBV3-1 to TRBJ2-3; D may correspond to TRBD1 or TRBD2 (5 bases each). Germline loops: CDR1 LGHDT, CDR2 YNNKEL (reference sequence). The CDR3 is 12 amino acids. V was shortened by 2 bases and J by 14 bases, with 14 bases between the two germline ends. Here the CDR3 reads CASSQLGPMVYF. As DNA, the CDR3 is TGTGCCAGCAGCCAACTGGGACCAATGGTGTATTTT.